The sequence of this T cell receptor beta chain was determined in a study of regulatory dendritic cells for organ transplantation. The CDR3 consists of 16 residues. The germline gives CDR1 SSHAT, CDR2 FNYEAQ (reference sequence). This clone was recorded once. What it recognizes is unknown. One junction end disagrees with the germline gene, perhaps due to a read error. Assay: immunoSEQ multiplex PCR; the TCRdb copy retains only in-frame clones and omits some. Here the sample spans roughly 30,000 clones, more than 70% being singletons. Regarding the study as a whole: Mature dendritic cells appeared to drive more memory CD8+ clonal expansion than regulatory ones. Memory T cells were less diverse than naive, with memory CD8+ most oligoclonal.

The sample comprised naive CD8+ T cells from blood. Specified subset: CD45RA+ naive T cells. This receptor was identified in a human donor in good health. The V gene is TRBV7-7, the J gene TRBJ2-5, with TRBD1 identical over 7 bases. The CDR3 region is CASSLFTAGGQETQYF. In DNA form, the CDR3 reads TGTGCTAGCAGCTTATTTACGGCAGGGGGACAAGAGACCCAGTACTTC.